The rows below give T cell receptor beta chains drawn from one sample of a study of CXCR3-negative and CXCR3-positive naive CD8 T cells. For each CDR3 protein, TCRdb gives one entry from its re-call of the 5' RACE reads, without DNA. Its table lists over 70,000 distinct CDR3 sequences. What was sequenced was naive CXCR3+ CD8+ T cells from blood. Receptors were obtained from a human donor in good health. Some clones in this sample may be carry-over from other donors' samples. Both conserved end residues are part of each CDR3. Fields, in order: V gene, J gene, CDR3 protein.

V gene: TRBV19
J gene: TRBJ1-1
CDR3 protein: CASSIGITEAFF

V gene: TRBV10-3
J gene: TRBJ2-2
CDR3 protein: CAHEASGELFF

V gene: TRBV2
J gene: TRBJ2-7
CDR3 protein: CASSEQGPYYEQYF

V gene: TRBV5-4
J gene: TRBJ2-5
CDR3 protein: CASSPREQETQYF

V gene: TRBV24-1
J gene: TRBJ2-5
CDR3 protein: CATSDYRDGQETQYF

V gene: TRBV7-9
J gene: TRBJ1-6
CDR3 protein: CASSLGKEGSSPLHF

V gene: TRBV5-1
J gene: TRBJ1-1
CDR3 protein: CASSFGDRGLMDTEAFF

V gene: TRBV11-1
J gene: TRBJ2-5
CDR3 protein: CASSSDWTEQETQYF

V gene: TRBV15
J gene: TRBJ2-2
CDR3 protein: CATSRDPPPVGELFF

V gene: TRBV5-1
J gene: TRBJ2-7
CDR3 protein: CASSSQGDEQYF

V gene: TRBV7-9
J gene: TRBJ2-7
CDR3 protein: CASSAGTGAWEQYF

V gene: TRBV6-5
J gene: TRBJ2-7
CDR3 protein: CASSPYEAGDEQYF

V gene: TRBV6-2/TRBV6-3
J gene: TRBJ2-5
CDR3 protein: CASSYSGLAGDQETQYF

V gene: TRBV7-2
J gene: TRBJ2-7
CDR3 protein: CASSSVPTYEQYF

V gene: TRBV25-1
J gene: TRBJ1-2
CDR3 protein: CASSAGGGYTF

V gene: TRBV4-1
J gene: TRBJ1-4
CDR3 protein: CASSLFFATNEKLFF

V gene: TRBV4-3
J gene: TRBJ2-7
CDR3 protein: CASSQLWGSVYEQYF

V gene: TRBV7-9
J gene: TRBJ1-2
CDR3 protein: CASSFGTGLAGYTF

V gene: TRBV7-9
J gene: TRBJ2-7
CDR3 protein: CASSLEGRDYEQYF

V gene: TRBV29-1
J gene: TRBJ2-7
CDR3 protein: CSVRLVSHYEQYF

V gene: TRBV4-3
J gene: TRBJ2-3
CDR3 protein: CASSQDGITDTQYF

V gene: TRBV19
J gene: TRBJ1-5
CDR3 protein: CASSISAQPQHF

V gene: TRBV6-5
J gene: TRBJ1-2
CDR3 protein: CASSYSGGVNGYTF

V gene: TRBV29-1
J gene: TRBJ1-1
CDR3 protein: CSVDTDMNTEAFF

V gene: TRBV7-2
J gene: TRBJ2-7
CDR3 protein: CASSSGSSYEQYF

V gene: TRBV29-1
J gene: TRBJ2-1
CDR3 protein: CSVEGTSGSRSYNEQFF